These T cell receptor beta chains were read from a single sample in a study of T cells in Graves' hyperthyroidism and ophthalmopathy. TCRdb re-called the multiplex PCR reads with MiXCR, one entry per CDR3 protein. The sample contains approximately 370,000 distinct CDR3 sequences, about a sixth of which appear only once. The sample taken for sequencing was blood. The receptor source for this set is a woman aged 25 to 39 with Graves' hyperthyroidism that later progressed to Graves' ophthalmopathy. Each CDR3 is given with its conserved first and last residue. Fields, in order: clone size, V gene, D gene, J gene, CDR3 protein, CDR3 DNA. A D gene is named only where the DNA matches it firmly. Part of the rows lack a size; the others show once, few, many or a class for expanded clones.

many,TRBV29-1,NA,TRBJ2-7,CSVVLLGSTYEQYF,TGCAGCGTTGTGCTATTAGGGTCAACCTACGAGCAGTACTTC
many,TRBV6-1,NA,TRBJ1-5,CASRIRARSNQPQHF,TGTGCCAGCAGAATCCGGGCCAGAAGCAATCAGCCCCAGCATTTT
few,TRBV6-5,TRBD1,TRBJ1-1,CASSHSVNSGGVMNTEAFF,TGTGCCAGCAGTCACTCGGTTAATTCAGGGGGCGTAATGAACACTGAAGCTTTCTTT
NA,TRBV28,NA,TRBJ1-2,CASSFPGRTYGYTF,TGTGCCAGCAGTTTCCCGGGACGGACCTATGGCTACACCTTC
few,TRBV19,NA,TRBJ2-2,CASSRSQNTGELFF,TGTGCCAGTAGTCGGTCACAGAACACCGGGGAGCTGTTTTTT
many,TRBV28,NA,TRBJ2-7,CASSPRGAYEQYF,TGTGCCAGCAGTCCGCGGGGCGCCTACGAGCAGTACTTC
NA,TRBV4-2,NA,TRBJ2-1,CASRPLGRRKSGLKNEQFF,TGTGCCAGCAGACCATTGGGACGTCGGAAGTCAGGATTGAAAAATGAGCAGTTCTTC
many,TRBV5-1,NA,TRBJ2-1,CASSLGLLSYNEQFF,TGCGCCAGCAGCTTGGGACTTCTTTCCTACAATGAGCAGTTCTTC
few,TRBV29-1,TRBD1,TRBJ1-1,CSVETGEGYTEAFF,TGCAGCGTTGAAACAGGGGAGGGGTACACTGAAGCTTTCTTT
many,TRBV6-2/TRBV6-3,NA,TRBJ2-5,CASSYSFIAGGEETQYF,TGTGCCAGCAGTTACTCGTTCATAGCAGGTGGGGAAGAGACCCAGTACTTC
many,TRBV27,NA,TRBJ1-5,CASSFRRDSNQPQHF,TGTGCCAGCAGTTTTCGCAGGGATAGCAATCAGCCCCAGCATTTT
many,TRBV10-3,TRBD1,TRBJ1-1,CAIRTGMREDTEAFF,TGTGCCATCAGGACAGGGATGCGGGAGGACACTGAAGCTTTCTTT
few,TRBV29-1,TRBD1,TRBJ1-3,CSVEDGQGDTIYF,TGCAGCGTTGAAGACGGACAGGGCGACACCATATATTTT
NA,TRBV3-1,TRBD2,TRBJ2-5,CASSQFLRTSGGKTQYF,TGTGCCAGCAGCCAATTCCTCAGGACTAGCGGGGGTAAGACCCAGTACTTC
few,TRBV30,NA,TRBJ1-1,CAWRAQGEAFF,TGTGCCTGGAGGGCCCAGGGTGAAGCTTTCTTT
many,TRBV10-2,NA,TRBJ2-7,CASSESGDYEQYF,TGCGCCAGCAGTGAGTCAGGCGATTACGAGCAGTACTTC
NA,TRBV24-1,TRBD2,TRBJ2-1,CATSDFLSGEYNEQFF,TGTGCCACCAGTGATTTTCTGAGCGGGGAGTACAATGAGCAGTTCTTC
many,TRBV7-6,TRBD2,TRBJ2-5,CASSWTSGETQYF,TGTGCCAGCAGCTGGACTAGCGGAGAGACCCAGTACTTC
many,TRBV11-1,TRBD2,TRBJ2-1,CASSFWTSGINYNEQFF,TGTGCCAGCAGCTTTTGGACTAGCGGGATAAATTACAATGAGCAGTTCTTC
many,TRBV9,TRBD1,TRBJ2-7,CASSVSGTGGYEQYF,TGTGCCAGCAGCGTAAGTGGGACAGGGGGCTACGAGCAGTACTTC
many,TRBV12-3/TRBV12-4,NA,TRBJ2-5,CASSFVGGSTFQETQYF,TGTGCCAGCAGTTTTGTTGGGGGGTCGACTTTTCAAGAGACCCAGTACTTC
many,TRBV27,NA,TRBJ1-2,CASSANLGRARYTF,TGTGCCAGCAGTGCCAACCTGGGCAGGGCTCGCTACACCTTC
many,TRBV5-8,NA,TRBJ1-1,CASSLRGGQRSNTEAFF,TGTGCCAGCAGCTTGAGAGGGGGACAAAGGAGTAACACTGAAGCTTTCTTT
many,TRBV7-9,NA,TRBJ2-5,CASRHIAEETQYF,TGTGCCAGCAGGCACATAGCGGAAGAGACCCAGTACTTC
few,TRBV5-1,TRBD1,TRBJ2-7,CASSLGQGYTDEQYF,TGCGCCAGCAGCTTGGGACAGGGGTACACGGACGAGCAGTACTTC
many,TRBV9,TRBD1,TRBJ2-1,CASSPSTGYNEQFF,TGTGCCAGCAGCCCATCGACAGGGTACAATGAGCAGTTCTTC